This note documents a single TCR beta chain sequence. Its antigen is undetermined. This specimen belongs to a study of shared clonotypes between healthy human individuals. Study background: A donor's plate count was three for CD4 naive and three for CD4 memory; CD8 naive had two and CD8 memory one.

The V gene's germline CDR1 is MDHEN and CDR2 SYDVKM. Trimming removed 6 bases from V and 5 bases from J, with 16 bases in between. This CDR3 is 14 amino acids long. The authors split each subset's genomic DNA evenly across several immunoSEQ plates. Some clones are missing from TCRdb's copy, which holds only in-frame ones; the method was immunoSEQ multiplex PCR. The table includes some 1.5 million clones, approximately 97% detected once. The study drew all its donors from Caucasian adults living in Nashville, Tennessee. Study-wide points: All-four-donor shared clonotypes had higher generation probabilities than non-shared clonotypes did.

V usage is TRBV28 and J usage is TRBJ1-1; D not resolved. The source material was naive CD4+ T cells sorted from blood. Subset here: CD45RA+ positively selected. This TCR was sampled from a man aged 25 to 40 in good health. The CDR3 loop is CASRTQETQTEAFF. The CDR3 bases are TGTGCCAGCAGAACCCAGGAAACTCAAACTGAAGCTTTCTTT.